The 7 T cell receptor beta chains in this list originate from one sample, sequenced in a study of cytomegalovirus exposure and HLA in healthy donors. Sequencing was performed with immunoSEQ multiplex PCR; in TCRdb, only in-frame clones are kept and a portion is missing. The table records a few hundred thousand clones, roughly 84% of them present only once. Sequenced sample: PBMCs. The receptor source for this set is a woman in her twenties or thirties in good health and CMV-seropositive.

The gene calls are TRBV2 and TRBJ1-2, with D perhaps TRBD1 (6 bases). Germline V gives CDR1 SNHLY, CDR2 FYNNEI. V was clipped by 4 bases and J by 6 bases, with 12 bases between them. The CDR3 loop spans 13 amino acids. CDR3 DNA: TGTGCCAGCAGTGTACGGACAGAGAATGGCTACACCTTC. This gives the protein CASSVRTENGYTF.

The chain employs TRBV28 and TRBJ1-5; no clear D gene. Germline V gene data show CDR1 as MDHEN and CDR2 as SYDVKM. The CDR3 covers 11 residues. V dropped 6 bases and J dropped 7 bases, with 7 bases sitting between them. For the CDR3, the DNA is TGTGCCAGCAGCACGGGCCAGCCCCAGCATTTT. It codes for CASSTGQPQHF.

CDR3 in amino acids: CASSLDRVGNTGELFF. The CDR3 nucleotides are TGTGCCAGCAGCTTGGACAGGGTAGGAAACACCGGGGAGCTGTTTTTT. The chain links TRBV11-1 to TRBJ2-2; TRBD1 matches 8 bases. The germline V gene encodes CDR1 SGHAT and CDR2 FQDESV (reference sequence). The CDR3 is made up of 16 amino acids. The junction had 5 bases not matched to a gene; V was cut back by 3 bases and J by 2 bases.

The CDR3 sequence is CASSPKSGTSFGQFF. CDR3 coding DNA: TGCGCCAGCAGCCCGAAATCAGGGACTAGCTTCGGGCAGTTCTTC. The V gene is TRBV4-3, the J gene TRBJ2-1, with 9 bases lining up with TRBD2. Trimming took 4 bases from V and 12 from J; bases not matched to a gene: 13. The CDR3 spans 15 residues. Germline CDR1 reads LGHNA; CDR2 reads YSLEER.

The chain carries TRBV5-1 and TRBJ1-1; D is uncertain. V lost 2 bases and J 1 base, leaving 9 bases between the germline ends. Germline V gene data show CDR1 as SGHRS and CDR2 as YFSETQ. This CDR3 has 14 amino acids. The CDR3: CASSFGARNTEAFF. CDR3 coding DNA: TGCGCCAGCAGCTTCGGCGCCAGGAACACTGAAGCTTTCTTT.

V is TRBV30 and J is TRBJ2-5; possibly TRBD1 for D (5 bases). V lost 1 base and J lost 3, with 9 bases in between. Germline lookup yields CDR1 GTSNPN and CDR2 SVGIG (reference sequence). CDR3 length: 13 residues. The CDR3 DNA reads as TGTGCCTGGAGTGGGGGCATCGAAGAGACCCAGTACTTC. Its protein is CAWSGGIEETQYF.

This clone was recorded a few times. The chain employs TRBV6-1 and TRBJ2-2; D not certain. CDR1 is MNHNS and CDR2 is SASEGT in the germline V gene. V was cut by 4 bases and J by 5 bases, with 8 bases left in between. There are 13 residues in the CDR3. For the CDR3, the DNA is TGTGCCAGCAGTGCGCGAGAAACCGGGGAGCTGTTTTTT. Amino acids: CASSARETGELFF.